What follows are 32 T cell receptor beta chains derived from one specimen sequenced in a study of cytomegalovirus exposure and HLA in healthy donors. PCR used 60 Vbeta primers and 13 Jbeta primers. Clones were sequenced by immunoSEQ multiplex PCR, and TCRdb holds only the in-frame ones, with some missing. This sample carries approximately 90,000 clones, around 8% of them seen once, and the ten largest clones take under 3%. Sequenced input: PBMCs. The receptors stem from a man in his forties or fifties in good health and CMV-seronegative.

This chain joins TRBV4-1 and TRBJ2-5, with 9 positions matching TRBD1. With 4 bases clipped from V and 4 bases from J, the junction kept 7 bases outside the gene matches. Germline V lookup: CDR1 MGHRA, CDR2 YSYEKL. The CDR3 covers 15 residues. The CDR3 DNA sequence: TGCGCCAGCAGCCTGGGGACAGGGAGGGCAGAGACCCAGTACTTC. It encodes CASSLGTGRAETQYF.

This clone has only a few counts. This rearrangement joins TRBV28 to TRBJ1-1; D is possibly TRBD1 (5 bases). The CDR3 extends over 13 amino acids. Trimming pared 11 bases from V and 2 bases from J, leaving 15 bases between. Germline-derived CDR1 and CDR2 are MDHEN and SYDVKM. CDR3: CAASGGHNTEAFF. CDR3 coding DNA: TGTGCCGCCTCGGGGGGTCATAACACTGAAGCTTTCTTT.

Here the CDR3 DNA reads TGTGCCAGCAGCCCCCAAGGACTAGGAGGAGACAATGAGCAGTTCTTC. This encodes CASSPQGLGGDNEQFF. This chain joins TRBV7-3 and TRBJ2-1, with TRBD2 identical over 7 bases. J was trimmed by 5 bases and V by 5 bases; bases with no gene match: 12. Germline V gene data show CDR1 as SGHTA and CDR2 as FQGTGA. This CDR3 spans 16 amino acids.

The J gene is TRBJ2-1, the V gene TRBV28, with D maybe TRBD1 (5 bases). CDR3 length: 15 amino acids. The germline V gene encodes CDR1 MDHEN and CDR2 SYDVKM. Trimming removed 8 bases from V and 4 bases from J, with 18 bases in between. The CDR3 DNA follows: TGTGCCAGCTCCCAGGGCTGGGTCCATTACAATGAGCAGTTCTTC. Protein: CASSQGWVHYNEQFF.

This clone turned up a few times. The chain links TRBV5-1 to TRBJ2-7; 7 bases map to TRBD1. CDR3 length: 14 residues. J lost 6 bases, V lost 4 bases, and 10 bases had no gene match. CDR1 is SGHRS and CDR2 is YFSETQ in the germline V gene. CDR3 loop: CASSPGQAWGEQYF. The DNA for the CDR3 is TGCGCCAGCAGCCCAGGACAGGCCTGGGGCGAGCAGTACTTC.

There are a few counts of this clone. This chain uses TRBV27 with TRBJ1-5; the match to TRBD1 covers 12 bases. Germline CDR1 reads MNHEY; CDR2 reads SMNVEV (reference sequence). Trimming took 5 bases from V and 4 from J; bases not matched to a gene: 15. CDR3 length: 19 amino acids. CDR3 in amino acids: CASSRKRPGTGGWNQPQHF. CDR3 bases: TGTGCCAGCAGTCGTAAACGTCCCGGGACAGGGGGCTGGAATCAGCCCCAGCATTTT.

The chain is built from TRBV28 and TRBJ1-2, with a weak D call TRBD1 (6 bases). This CDR3 has 15 residues. V was pared by 4 bases and J by 0 bases, with 12 bases between. The germline CDR1 and CDR2 sequences are MDHEN and SYDVKM. Here the CDR3 DNA reads TGTGCCAGCAGTTGGACAGACCCAACTAACTATGGCTACACCTTC. Translation: CASSWTDPTNYGYTF.

The chain employs TRBV13 and TRBJ1-2, with TRBD1 identical over 8 bases. Germline trimming cut 0 bases from V and 0 bases from J; bases unmatched to any gene: 3. The CDR3 length is 16 residues. In germline, CDR1 is PRHDT, CDR2 FYEKMQ (reference sequence). CDR3 nucleotide sequence: TGTGCCAGCAGCTTAGGACAGGGGGGATCTAACTATGGCTACACCTTC. Translating gives CASSLGQGGSNYGYTF.

This clone appeared a few times. This sequence joins TRBV27 and TRBJ2-7; TRBD1 agrees at 7 bases. Per the germline V gene, CDR1 is MNHEY and CDR2 is SMNVEV (reference sequence). J lost 0 bases, V lost 3 bases, and 11 bases had no gene match. The CDR3 totals 17 residues. The CDR3 loop reads CASSFPGQDRGSYEQYF. The CDR3 DNA is TGTGCCAGCAGTTTCCCCGGACAGGACAGAGGCTCCTACGAGCAGTACTTC.

The chain couples TRBV5-6 to TRBJ2-1; 7 bases line up with TRBD1. Germline V lookup: CDR1 SGHDT, CDR2 YYEEEE. Trimming took 1 base from V and 4 from J; bases not matched to a gene: 8. This CDR3 is 16 amino acids long. The CDR3, as DNA: TGTGCCAGCAGCTTGATCCGACAGGGATTTTACAATGAGCAGTTCTTC. Amino acids: CASSLIRQGFYNEQFF. The entire variable domain, with the rest obtained from reference TRBV5-6 and TRBJ2-1, is as follows: DAGVTQSPTHLIKTRGQQVTLRCSPKSGHDTVSWYQQALGQGPQFIFQYYEEEERQRGNFPDRFSGHQFPNYSSELNVNALLLGDSALYLCASSLIRQGFYNEQFFGPGTRLTVL.

The CDR3 reads CASSDQRPGLASYNEQFF. The CDR3 DNA reads TGTGCCAGCAGTGACCAACGCCCGGGACTAGCCAGCTACAATGAGCAGTTCTTC. This chain links TRBV25-1 with TRBJ2-1, with 9 bases that match TRBD2. The CDR3 is 18 amino acids. The germline CDR1 and CDR2 sequences are MGHDK and SYGVNS. The junction had 12 bases not matched to a gene; V was cut back by 3 bases and J by 3 bases.

The chain recombines TRBV7-9 with TRBJ1-2, with D hard to call. The CDR3 is made up of 13 amino acids. V was pared by 5 bases and J by 4 bases, with 11 bases between. CDR1 and CDR2 from the germline V gene are SEHNR and FQNEAQ (reference sequence). CDR3 sequence (DNA): TGTGCCAGCAGCCCAGATCCAAGCTATGGCTACACCTTC. Its translation is CASSPDPSYGYTF.

This chain joins TRBV5-6 and TRBJ2-5; 7 nucleotides agree with TRBD1. The CDR3 runs to 13 residues. V lost 0 bases and J lost 7; bases outside the gene matches: 3. Germline V gene lookup returns CDR1 SGHDT and CDR2 YYEEEE. Written as DNA, the CDR3 is TGTGCCAGCAGCTTGGCCTCAGGGGGGACCCAGTACTTC. Encoded protein: CASSLASGGTQYF.

As regards this clone: At the DNA level, this CDR3 is encoded by other sequences in the same sample as well. V gene TRBV6-6 combines with J gene TRBJ2-7, with a possible D match to TRBD1 (5 bases). Germline loops: CDR1 MNHNY, CDR2 SVGAGI (reference sequence). The V and J ends lost 7 bases and 0 bases respectively, with 13 bases between them. The CDR3 extends over 14 amino acids. This CDR3 reads CASNDQGSSYEQYF. CDR3 nucleotide sequence: TGTGCCAGCAACGATCAGGGAAGCTCCTACGAGCAGTACTTC.

This chain joins TRBV19 and TRBJ1-5, with 8 positions matching TRBD1. Germline V lookup: CDR1 LNHDA, CDR2 SQIVND (reference sequence). J lost 7 bases, V lost 5 bases, and 7 bases had no gene match. The CDR3 runs to 14 residues. This CDR3 reads CASSVQGARQPQHF. The CDR3 bases are TGTGCCAGTAGTGTTCAGGGGGCCAGACAGCCCCAGCATTTT.

This clone turned up a few times. The chain uses TRBV7-9 and TRBJ1-2; D might be TRBD1 (6 bases). CDR3 length equals 12 residues. The germline V gene has CDR1 SEHNR and CDR2 FQNEAQ (reference sequence). V was trimmed by 5 bases and J by 4 bases, leaving 8 bases between them. DNA for the CDR3: TGTGCCAGCAGCGGGGACACCTATGGCTACACCTTC. Translating it yields CASSGDTYGYTF.

This clone occurred a few times. The CDR3 nucleotides read TGCGCCAGCAGCGCTACAGGAAGGAACACTGAAGCTTTCTTT. It codes for CASSATGRNTEAFF. The chain is built from TRBV5-1 and TRBJ1-1; weak D call: TRBD1 (5 bases). This CDR3 has 14 residues. V lost 4 bases and J lost 1, with 11 bases in between. Germline V CDR1 and CDR2: SGHRS, YFSETQ.

This clone was counted between two and nine times. Written as DNA, the CDR3 is TGTGCCAGTAGTACTGGACTAGCTCCGCAGTATTTT. The encoded protein is CASSTGLAPQYF. The chain recombines TRBV19 with TRBJ2-3; 8 nucleotides line up with TRBD2. CDR3 length: 12 amino acids. V lost 4 bases to trimming and J lost 10 bases; unmatched junction nucleotides: 4. Per the germline V gene, CDR1 is LNHDA and CDR2 is SQIVND (reference sequence).

This clone was seen a handful of times. The V call is TRBV5-4, the J call TRBJ1-1; D may be TRBD1 (6 bases). CDR3 size: 15 residues. V lost 4 bases, J lost 6 bases, and 19 bases lay in between. CDR1 SGHNT and CDR2 YYREEE come from the germline V gene (reference sequence). The DNA for the CDR3 is TGTGCCAGCAGCCCCTTTACAGGGAAGGAAGCTGAAGCTTTCTTT. Residues: CASSPFTGKEAEAFF.

This clone was seen a handful of times. This sequence joins TRBV7-9 and TRBJ2-7, with D tentatively TRBD1 (5 bases). The V end was cut by 5 bases, the J end by 3 bases, with 14 bases between. This CDR3 has 14 residues. Germline CDR1 SEHNR, CDR2 FQNEAQ (reference sequence). In DNA form, the CDR3 reads TGTGCCAGCAGCCTGTCGGACACCTACTACGAGCAGTACTTC. It encodes CASSLSDTYYEQYF.

This clone occurred a few times. The J gene is TRBJ1-4, the V gene TRBV18; D is unclear. Germline V CDR1 and CDR2: KGHSH, LQKENI. The length of the CDR3 is 16 residues. Trimming stripped 4 bases from V and 0 bases from J, with 12 bases between. The CDR3 sequence: CASSLGPGATNEKLFF. CDR3 nucleotides: TGTGCCAGCTCACTCGGACCCGGGGCAACTAATGAAAAACTGTTTTTT.

The chain has TRBV18 and TRBJ2-7; TRBD2 aligns across 12 bases. The CDR3 consists of 14 residues. The V gene's germline CDR1 is KGHSH and CDR2 LQKENI. With 4 bases clipped from V and 6 bases from J, the junction kept 4 bases outside the gene matches. CDR3 bases: TGTGCCAGCTCACGGACTAGCGGGACTGCCGAGCAGTACTTC. Encoded protein: CASSRTSGTAEQYF.

In this sample, this clone turned up a few times. A read error may account for a junction end that differs from germline. The V and J genes are TRBV2 and TRBJ2-7; 9 nucleotides agree with TRBD1. The CDR3 runs to 12 residues. Germline assignment: CDR1 SNHLY and CDR2 FYNNEI. The CDR3 DNA follows: TGTGCCAGCATTTCCGACCGGGACAGGGTTCTTTGG. Translating it yields CASISDRDRVLW.

This sequence joins TRBV28 and TRBJ2-3; tentative D call: TRBD2 (5 bases). The germline V gene encodes CDR1 MDHEN and CDR2 SYDVKM. V gave up 6 bases and J gave up 2 bases, with 9 bases separating them. The CDR3 is 13 residues long. CDR3 in DNA: TGTGCCAGCAGGGACTCCCCCACAGATACGCAGTATTTT. It codes for CASRDSPTDTQYF. The whole variable domain, remainder taken from reference TRBV28 and TRBJ2-3, is DVKVTQSSRYLVKRTGEKVFLECVQDMDHENMFWYRQDPGLGLRLIYFSYDVKMKEKGDIPEGYSVSREKKERFSLILESASTNQTSMYLCASRDSPTDTQYFGPGTRLTVL.

The chain couples TRBV5-1 to TRBJ1-6, with D possibly being TRBD1 (5 bases). CDR1 SGHRS and CDR2 YFSETQ come from the germline V gene. The CDR3 totals 16 residues. The ends were cut back, 4 bases at V and 7 bases at J, with 18 bases in the middle. CDR3 loop: CASSRTGTSHNSPLHF. As DNA, the CDR3 is TGCGCCAGCAGCAGGACCGGGACTTCTCACAATTCACCCCTCCACTTT.

The chain has TRBV9 and TRBJ2-5, with 9 bases identical to TRBD1. The CDR3 is 16 amino acids. In germline, CDR1 is SGDLS, CDR2 YYNGEE. V lost 2 bases and J lost 5; bases outside the gene matches: 10. CDR3 protein: CASSVSTGGPEETQYF. The DNA for the CDR3 is TGTGCCAGCAGCGTTTCCACAGGGGGCCCGGAGGAGACCCAGTACTTC.

This chain joins TRBV6-1 and TRBJ1-1, with D perhaps TRBD1 (5 bases). CDR1 is MNHNS, CDR2 SASEGT, per germline. The CDR3 runs 14 residues. Trimming cost V 6 bases and J 3 bases, with 14 bases left between them. CDR3 coding DNA: TGTGCCAGCAGGACTCAGGGAAGGGACACTGAAGCTTTCTTT. The encoded protein is CASRTQGRDTEAFF.

This clone was detected a few times. The chain recombines TRBV7-2 with TRBJ1-1, with D perhaps matching TRBD1 (5 bases). Germline values: CDR1 SGHTA, CDR2 FQGNSA. There are 13 residues in the CDR3. V was trimmed by 5 bases and J by 4 bases, leaving 11 bases between them. The CDR3 sequence: CASSTRQTTEAFF. CDR3 DNA sequence: TGTGCCAGCAGCACCCGACAGACCACTGAAGCTTTCTTT.

This clone was detected a few times. V gene TRBV20-1 combines with J gene TRBJ1-1; 7 positions agree with TRBD1. The junction had 7 bases not matched to a gene; V was cut back by 4 bases and J by 11 bases. From germline, CDR1 is DFQATT and CDR2 SNEGSKA (reference sequence). The CDR3 has 11 residues. The CDR3 nucleotides are TGCAGTGCTATAGACAGGGTAGGGGCTTTCTTT. This codes for CSAIDRVGAFF.

The rearrangement links TRBV7-2 to TRBJ2-7; weak D call: TRBD1 (5 bases). V was clipped by 3 bases and J by 2 bases, with 11 bases between them. Germline V gives CDR1 SGHTA, CDR2 FQGNSA. The CDR3 totals 14 residues. The DNA of the CDR3 is TGTGCCAGCAGCTTGCCAGGGAAACCCTACGAGCAGTACTTC. Protein: CASSLPGKPYEQYF.

The chain uses TRBV6-5 and TRBJ1-1; D not certain. Germline loops: CDR1 MNHEY, CDR2 SVGAGI. CDR3 length: 15 amino acids. V was cut by 0 bases and J by 0 bases, with 8 bases left in between. The CDR3 DNA reads TGTGCCAGCAGTTACTCGAGCCAATTGAACACTGAAGCTTTCTTT. Translation gives CASSYSSQLNTEAFF.

This clone was seen only a few times. The J gene is TRBJ1-6, the V gene TRBV28; TRBD1 is a possible D gene (6 bases). This CDR3 region has 18 residues. V was trimmed by 4 bases and J by 9 bases, leaving 25 bases between them. Germline V CDR1 and CDR2: MDHEN, SYDVKM. The CDR3, as DNA: TGTGCCAGCAGTTCACCCGGGCCCACAGGGCCCCTAAGTTCACCCCTCCACTTT. Amino acids: CASSSPGPTGPLSSPLHF.